Each of the 10 T cell receptor beta chains below was sequenced from the same sample in a study of OX40 agonist ivuxolimab in advanced cancers. Using immunoSEQ multiplex PCR, the repertoire was profiled, and TCRdb retains in-frame clones only, with some absent. The repertoire holds 55,000 to 90,000 clones, with about 91% as singletons. This material consisted of CD4+ or CD8+ T cells sorted from blood, taken in a trial of the OX40 agonist ivuxolimab. These receptors originate from an adult with an advanced solid tumor such as melanoma, head and neck, liver or kidney cancer.

The J gene is TRBJ2-3, the V gene TRBV18, with 9 bases matching TRBD2. The CDR3 has 15 amino acids. With V trimmed by 3 bases and J by 5 bases, 6 bases remained unmatched. CDR1 and CDR2 (germline): KGHSH, LQKENI. The CDR3 protein is CASSPIASGVDTQYF. The CDR3 bases are TGTGCCAGCTCACCGATTGCTAGCGGGGTAGATACGCAGTATTTT.

The chain couples TRBV2 to TRBJ2-3, with 14 bases lining up with TRBD2. J gave up 2 bases and V 6 bases, and 4 bases lay outside the gene matches. The germline V gene has CDR1 SNHLY and CDR2 FYNNEI. This CDR3 contains 16 residues. The CDR3 region is CASSGTSGSHTDTQYF. The CDR3 DNA follows: TGTGCCAGCAGCGGGACTAGCGGGAGCCACACAGATACGCAGTATTTT.

The chain couples TRBV29-1 to TRBJ1-2, with 7 bases matching TRBD1. This CDR3 comprises 12 residues. The junction had 6 bases not matched to a gene; V was cut back by 6 bases and J by 5 bases. The germline V gene has CDR1 SQVTM and CDR2 ANQGSEA. The CDR3 region has the DNA TGCAGCGTCCGGCAGGGGGATTATGGCTACACCTTC. Translated: CSVRQGDYGYTF.

The chain links TRBV7-8 to TRBJ2-5; no reliable D call. The CDR3 length is 11 residues. CDR1 and CDR2 from the germline V gene are SGHVS and FQNEAQ. V was clipped by 4 bases and J by 5 bases, with 5 bases between them. The DNA of the CDR3 is TGTGCCAGCAGCTCACGGGAGACCCAGTACTTC. It translates to CASSSRETQYF.

V is TRBV21-1 and J is TRBJ2-7; TRBD1, the D gene given by the table, was not confirmed from the DNA. TRBV21-1 is deemed a pseudogene. This CDR3 spans 18 amino acids. CDR3 sequence reads: CASSSIQGDRSWVYEQYF. In nucleotides, the CDR3 is TGTGCCAGCAGCTCAATTCAAGGGGACAGGTCCTGGGTCTACGAGCAGTACTTC.

This clone was detected once. J is TRBJ2-3 and V is TRBV6-6, with TRBD2 as a possible D gene (6 bases). From germline, CDR1 is MNHNY and CDR2 SVGAGI (reference sequence). This CDR3 comprises 14 residues. V was shortened by 6 bases and J by 0 bases, with 10 bases between the two germline ends. The CDR3 loop is CASSPGVSTDTQYF. The CDR3 DNA reads as TGTGCCAGCAGCCCGGGAGTCAGCACAGATACGCAGTATTTT.

This rearrangement joins TRBV2 to TRBJ2-5; D is unclear. Germline CDR1 reads SNHLY; CDR2 reads FYNNEI. Trimming cost V 6 bases and J 0 bases, with 2 bases left between them. The CDR3 length is 11 residues. The CDR3 spells CASSYQETQYF. In nucleotides, the CDR3 is TGTGCCAGCAGCTACCAAGAGACCCAGTACTTC. Full variable domain (outside the CDR3, taken from reference TRBV2 and TRBJ2-5): EPEVTQTPSHQVTQMGQEVILRCVPISNHLYFYWYRQILGQKVEFLVSFYNNEISEKSEIFDDQFSVERPDGSNFTLKIRSTKLEDSAMYFCASSYQETQYFGPGTRLLVL.

The chain joins TRBV9 to TRBJ2-7; D might be TRBD1 or TRBD2, each matching 5 bases. The V end lost 3 bases, the J end lost 4 bases, and 17 bases lay between the germline ends. CDR3 length equals 15 residues. Germline CDR1 SGDLS, CDR2 YYNGEE. CDR3 coding DNA: TGTGCCAGCAGCGCCGGTAGCAGGGAGTGGTACGAGCAGTACTTC. Translated: CASSAGSREWYEQYF.

The chain couples TRBV10-3 to TRBJ1-1; D is ambiguous. Germline CDR1 reads ENHRY; CDR2 reads SYGVKD. This CDR3 is built from 13 residues. V gave up 0 bases and J gave up 2 bases, with 4 bases separating them. CDR3 sequence reads: CAISESRNTEAFF. CDR3 DNA sequence: TGTGCCATCAGTGAGTCAAGAAACACTGAAGCTTTCTTT.

The chain carries TRBV19 and TRBJ2-7, with 9 bases that match TRBD1. This CDR3 has 14 residues. The trim removed 5 bases at V and 3 bases at J, leaving 5 bases unmatched. The V gene's germline CDR1 is LNHDA and CDR2 SQIVND (reference sequence). CDR3 nucleotide sequence: TGTGCCAGTAGTCAGTCGGGACAGGGCTACGAGCAGTACTTC. This gives the protein CASSQSGQGYEQYF.